The clone carrying this T cell receptor (beta chain) was detected only a few times. The V gene end was trimmed by 5 bases and the J gene end by 4 bases; junction bases not matched to a gene: 1. Germline V lookup: CDR1 SGHTA, CDR2 FQGTGA. The CDR3 is 13 residues long. These data come from a study of glioma-infiltrating T cells after dendritic cell vaccination. The repertoire was sequenced with immunoSEQ multiplex PCR; TCRdb's copy has only in-frame clones and lacks some. This sample yields 80,000 to 95,000 clones, of which roughly 84% are seen a single time; about 3.2% belongs to the top ten. Isocitrate dehydrogenase mutation was absent in all glioblastoma patients. Before vaccination, two weeks after the third vaccination, and at progression, PBMC were collected.

The rearrangement uses TRBV7-3 and TRBJ2-2; 7 bases align to TRBD2. This receptor was taken from a human donor with glioblastoma. The material sequenced was blood, taken before dendritic cell vaccination. The DNA of the CDR3 is TGTGCCAGCAGCCGCGGGGGCACCGGGGAGCTGTTTTTT. It encodes CASSRGGTGELFF. Together with reference TRBV7-3 and TRBJ2-2, the CDR3 gives the full variable domain: GAGVSQTPSNKVTEKGKYVELRCDPISGHTALYWYRQSLGQGPEFLIYFQGTGAADDSGLPNDRFFAVRPEGSVSTLKIQRTERGDSAVYLCASSRGGTGELFFGEGSRLTVL.